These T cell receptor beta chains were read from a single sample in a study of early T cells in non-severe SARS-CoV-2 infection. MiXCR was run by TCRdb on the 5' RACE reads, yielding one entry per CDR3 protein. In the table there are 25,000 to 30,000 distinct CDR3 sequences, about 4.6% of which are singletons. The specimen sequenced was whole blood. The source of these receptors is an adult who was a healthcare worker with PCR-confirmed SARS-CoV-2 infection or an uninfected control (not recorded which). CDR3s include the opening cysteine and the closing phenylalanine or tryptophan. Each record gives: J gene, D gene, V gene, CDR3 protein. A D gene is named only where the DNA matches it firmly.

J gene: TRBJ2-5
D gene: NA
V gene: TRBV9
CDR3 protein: CASSPGAGMSGETQYF

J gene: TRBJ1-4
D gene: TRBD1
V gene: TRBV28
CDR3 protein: CASSRDRSSQLNEKLFF

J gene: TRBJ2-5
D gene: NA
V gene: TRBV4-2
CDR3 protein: CASSQDASEETQYF

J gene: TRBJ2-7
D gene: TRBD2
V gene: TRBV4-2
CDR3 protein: CASSQDYAGGSYEQYF

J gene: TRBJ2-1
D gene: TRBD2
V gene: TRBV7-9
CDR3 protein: CASSPGGVAGNEQFF

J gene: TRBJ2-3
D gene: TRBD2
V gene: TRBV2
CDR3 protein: CASSEAAYSGGADTQYF

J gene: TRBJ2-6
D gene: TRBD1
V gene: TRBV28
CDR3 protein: CASSPPTGGFSGANVLTF

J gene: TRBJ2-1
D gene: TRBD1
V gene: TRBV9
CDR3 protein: CASSPLGQGFYNEQFF

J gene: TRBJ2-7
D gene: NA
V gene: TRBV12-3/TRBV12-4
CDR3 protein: CASSATGKGEQYF

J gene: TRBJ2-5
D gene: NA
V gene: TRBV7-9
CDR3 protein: CASSLVSGQETQYF

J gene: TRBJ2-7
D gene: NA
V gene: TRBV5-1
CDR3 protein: CASSLRAGAPNEQYF

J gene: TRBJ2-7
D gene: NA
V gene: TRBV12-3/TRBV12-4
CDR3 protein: CASSPTRDGTYEQYF

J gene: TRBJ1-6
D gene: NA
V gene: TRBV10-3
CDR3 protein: CAISPLGGSPLHF

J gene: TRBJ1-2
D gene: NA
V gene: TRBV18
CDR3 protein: CASSPDPNYGYTF

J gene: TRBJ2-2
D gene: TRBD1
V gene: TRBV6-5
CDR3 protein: CASWKQGPAGELFF

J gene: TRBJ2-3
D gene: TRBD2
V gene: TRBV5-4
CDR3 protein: CASSLASGRVADTQYF

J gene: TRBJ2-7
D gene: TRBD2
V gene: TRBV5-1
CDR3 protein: CASSSTSGETYEQYF

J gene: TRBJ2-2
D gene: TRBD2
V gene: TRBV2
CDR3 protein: CASSDNAGGPDTGELFF

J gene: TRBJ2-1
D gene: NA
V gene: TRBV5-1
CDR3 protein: CASSLESSYNEQFF

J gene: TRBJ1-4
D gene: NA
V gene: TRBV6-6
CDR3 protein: CASSPWGANEKLFF

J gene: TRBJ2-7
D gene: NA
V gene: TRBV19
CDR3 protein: CASSMSSIQYF

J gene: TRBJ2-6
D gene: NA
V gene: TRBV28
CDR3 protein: CASSSSGTSLHVLTF

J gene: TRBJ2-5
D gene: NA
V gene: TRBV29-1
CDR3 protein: CSVEVFETQYF

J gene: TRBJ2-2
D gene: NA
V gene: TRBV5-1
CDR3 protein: CATSGTANTGELFF

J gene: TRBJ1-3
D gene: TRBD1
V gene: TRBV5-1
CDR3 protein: CASSLWTGTGNTIYF

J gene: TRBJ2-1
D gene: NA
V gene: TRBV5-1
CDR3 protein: CASIRTGDSYNEQFF

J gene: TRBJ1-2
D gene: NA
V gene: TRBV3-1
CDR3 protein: CASSLDWDYGYTF

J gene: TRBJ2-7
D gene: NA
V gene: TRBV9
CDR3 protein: CASGRMGASYEQYF

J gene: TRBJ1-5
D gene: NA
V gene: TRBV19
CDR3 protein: CASSFSGVGQPQHF

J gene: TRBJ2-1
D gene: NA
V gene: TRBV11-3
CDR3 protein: CASSLGRKSEQFF

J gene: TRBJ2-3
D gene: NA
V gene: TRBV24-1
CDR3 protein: CATSEGESDTQYF

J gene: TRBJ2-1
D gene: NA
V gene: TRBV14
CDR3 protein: CASSRAGYLYNEQFF

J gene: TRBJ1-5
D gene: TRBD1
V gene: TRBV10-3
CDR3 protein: CAIRGTGGQPQHF

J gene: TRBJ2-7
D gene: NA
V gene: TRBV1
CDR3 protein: CTSSQLSGAYYEQYF

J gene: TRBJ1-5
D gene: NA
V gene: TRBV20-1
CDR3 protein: CSASGGANQPQHF

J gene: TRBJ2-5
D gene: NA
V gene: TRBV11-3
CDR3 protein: CASSLGVQETQYF

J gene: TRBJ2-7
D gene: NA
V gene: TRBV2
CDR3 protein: CASRPQYEQYF

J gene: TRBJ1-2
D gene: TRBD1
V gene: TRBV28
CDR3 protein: CASSPGQGANYGYTF

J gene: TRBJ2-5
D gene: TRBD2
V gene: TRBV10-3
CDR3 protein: CAISDPLAGGGPQETQYF

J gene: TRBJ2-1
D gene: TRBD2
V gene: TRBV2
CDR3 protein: CASSEIGGAYEQFF

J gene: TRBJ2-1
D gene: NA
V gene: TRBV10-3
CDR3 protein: CAISESVGLSSYNEQFF

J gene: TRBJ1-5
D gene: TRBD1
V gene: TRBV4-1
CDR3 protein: CASSLSLATGNQPQHF

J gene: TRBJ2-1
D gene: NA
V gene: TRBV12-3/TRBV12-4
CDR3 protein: CASSHIAFGYNEQFF

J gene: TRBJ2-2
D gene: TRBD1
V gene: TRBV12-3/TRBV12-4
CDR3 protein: CASSHIRTGFVGELFF

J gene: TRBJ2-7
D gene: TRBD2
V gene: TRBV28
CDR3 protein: CASSIGSGKGYEQYF

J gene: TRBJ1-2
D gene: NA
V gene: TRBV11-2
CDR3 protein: CASSSVNYGYTF

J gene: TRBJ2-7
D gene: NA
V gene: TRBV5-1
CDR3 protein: CASSLGYQSSYEQYF

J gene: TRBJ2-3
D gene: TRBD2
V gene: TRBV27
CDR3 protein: CASSPGRGGTDTQYF

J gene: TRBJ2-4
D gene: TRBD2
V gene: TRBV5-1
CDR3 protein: CASSYGTSGGENIQYF

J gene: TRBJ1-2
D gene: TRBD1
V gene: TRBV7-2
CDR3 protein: CASSLDRVYGYTF

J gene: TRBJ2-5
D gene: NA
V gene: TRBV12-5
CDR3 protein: CASVPGGRETQYF

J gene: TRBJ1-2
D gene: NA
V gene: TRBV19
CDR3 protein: CASSTRDPTPPGYTF

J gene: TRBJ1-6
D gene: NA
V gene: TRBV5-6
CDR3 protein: CASSLGDRENSPLHF

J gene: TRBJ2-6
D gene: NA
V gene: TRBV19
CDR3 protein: CASGVRPTNGANVLTF

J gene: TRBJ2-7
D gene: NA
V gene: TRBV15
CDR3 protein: CATSSRDRHSYEQYF

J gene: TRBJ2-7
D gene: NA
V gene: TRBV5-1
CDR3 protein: CASSLEGTGYEQYF

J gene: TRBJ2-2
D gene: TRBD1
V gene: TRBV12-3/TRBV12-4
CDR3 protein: CASSPDFLGQGAPGELFF